This TCR beta chain was documented in a study of OX40 agonist ivuxolimab in advanced cancers. Study overall: Averaging about 60 years in age, with a range of roughly 20 to 79, the cohort was approximately 83% male. Three patients responded partially, comprising one with hepatocellular carcinoma and two with cutaneous melanoma. Study conclusions and caveats: In the 0.1 to 3.0 mg/kg range, CD4+ and CD8+ blood T cells had expanded clonally by week 6.

Patients were ruled out by autoimmune disease history or systemic immunosuppression. With respect to this clone: The antigen is undetermined.

This table comes from immunoSEQ multiplex PCR, and its TCRdb copy is limited to in-frame clones, with some not included. This table holds almost 50,000 clones, under 90% found once. CDR1 is SGHAT, CDR2 FQNNGV, per germline. The CDR3 is 15 residues long. The V gene lost 0 bases and the J gene lost 9 bases, with 18 bases spanning the gap. This receptor was taken from an adult with an advanced solid tumor such as melanoma, head and neck, liver or kidney cancer. The J gene is TRBJ2-7, the V gene TRBV11-2, with D maybe TRBD1 (6 bases). The material was CD4+ or CD8+ T cells sorted from blood, obtained in a trial of the OX40 agonist ivuxolimab. In DNA, the CDR3 is TGTGCCAGCAGCTTAGATCTGCTGGGACAAAAGGCGCAGTACTTC. Translated: CASSLDLLGQKAQYF.